This is a list of T cell receptor beta chains from one sample in a study of shared clonotypes between healthy human individuals. Produced via immunoSEQ multiplex PCR; TCRdb's table is partial and in-frame only. Counted here are 2,500,000 or so clones, approximately 90% occurring once; the ten biggest clones make up over 0.12%. Specimen: naive CD4+ T cells sorted from blood. The source is a man between 18 and 35 years old in good health. Both conserved end residues are part of each CDR3. A D gene is named only where the DNA matches it firmly. Where a row states a size, it is once, few, many or the class of an expanded clone; other rows omit it.

J,size,V,D,CDR3,DNA
TRBJ1-4,.,TRBV19,.,CASSIDRLTNEKLFF,TGTGCCAGTAGTATTGACAGGCTGACTAATGAAAAACTGTTTTTT
TRBJ2-5,.,TRBV6-5,TRBD2,CASSPGGVGRKTQYF,TGTGCCAGCAGTCCTGGGGGGGTTGGGAGGAAGACCCAGTACTTC
TRBJ2-4,.,TRBV6-5,.,CASSPGSNIQYF,TGTGCCAGCTCTCCAGGGTCAAACATTCAGTACTTC
TRBJ2-1,.,TRBV15,.,CATSSWAGAGGNEQFF,TGTGCCACCAGCAGTTGGGCGGGGGCCGGGGGCAATGAGCAGTTCTTC
TRBJ2-7,.,TRBV19,TRBD2,CASRKTSGGVSSYEQYF,TGTGCCAGTAGGAAGACTAGCGGGGGAGTCAGCTCCTACGAGCAGTACTTC
TRBJ2-7,.,TRBV7-9,.,CASSGPGRQTYEQYF,TGTGCCAGCAGTGGGCCGGGCAGGCAGACCTACGAGCAGTACTTC
TRBJ1-6,.,TRBV11-3,.,CASSLDLSSPLHF,TGTGCCAGCAGCTTAGATCTAAGTTCACCCCTCCACTTT
TRBJ2-1,.,TRBV6-1,.,CASSGGKAPAYNEQFF,TGTGCCAGCAGTGGGGGTAAAGCACCAGCCTACAATGAGCAGTTCTTC
TRBJ1-1,few,TRBV28,TRBD1,CASSLGTANTEAFF,TGTGCCAGCAGTTTAGGGACAGCGAACACTGAAGCTTTCTTT
TRBJ1-2,.,TRBV5-1,TRBD1,CASSLLQGAVGYTF,TGCGCCAGCAGCTTGCTACAGGGGGCAGTAGGCTACACCTTC
TRBJ1-5,.,TRBV6-1,.,CASSVGGWGNQPQHF,TGTGCCAGCAGCGTAGGGGGTTGGGGCAATCAGCCCCAGCATTTT
TRBJ2-5,.,TRBV5-1,.,CASSLTGVGETQYF,TGCGCCAGCAGCTTGACGGGAGTTGGAGAGACCCAGTACTTC
TRBJ2-5,.,TRBV4-1,.,CASSLLLTETQYF,TGCGCCAGCAGCCTACTACTCACGGAGACCCAGTACTTC
TRBJ1-2,.,TRBV6-5,.,CASRRGPDGYTF,TGTGCCAGCAGACGTGGGCCGGATGGCTACACCTTC
TRBJ2-5,.,TRBV10-2,TRBD2,CASSEPSGGVETQYF,TGCGCCAGCAGTGAGCCTAGCGGGGGGGTCGAGACCCAGTACTTC
TRBJ1-1,.,TRBV19,.,CASSNTRDLGNTEAFF,TGTGCCAGTAGTAACACCCGGGACCTTGGGAACACTGAAGCTTTCTTT
TRBJ1-5,.,TRBV6-4,.,CASSPGPENQPQHF,TGTGCCAGCAGCCCCGGACCTGAAAATCAGCCCCAGCATTTT
TRBJ2-5,once,TRBV18,.,CASSPLQGQETQYF,TGTGCCAGCTCACCACTACAGGGCCAAGAGACCCAGTACTTC
TRBJ2-7,once,TRBV5-1,.,CASSLGGASYEQYF,TGCGCCAGCAGCTTGGGGGGCGCATCCTACGAGCAGTACTTC
TRBJ2-7,once,TRBV30,TRBD2,CASDRGSSYEQYF,TGTGCCTCCGACCGCGGGAGCTCCTACGAGCAGTACTTC
TRBJ1-2,once,TRBV6-5,.,CASSRGDYGYTF,TGTGCCAGCAGCAGAGGGGACTATGGCTACACCTTC
TRBJ2-3,.,TRBV5-1,TRBD1,CASSLKTGVPDTQYF,TGCGCCAGCAGCTTGAAGACAGGGGTGCCAGATACGCAGTATTTT
TRBJ2-7,.,TRBV29-1,.,CSVVRNSYEQYF,TGCAGCGTTGTACGGAACTCCTACGAGCAGTACTTC
TRBJ2-7,.,TRBV18,.,CASSPTPGGAYEQYF,TGTGCCAGCTCACCAACCCCAGGTGGAGCCTACGAGCAGTACTTC
TRBJ1-1,.,TRBV13,.,CASSLGRGGQTEAFF,TGTGCCAGCAGCTTAGGCCGGGGGGGTCAGACTGAAGCTTTCTTT
TRBJ2-6,.,TRBV11-2,.,CASSSYSGANVLTF,TGTGCCAGCAGCTCCTACTCTGGGGCCAACGTCCTGACTTTC
TRBJ2-7,.,TRBV25-1,TRBD1,CASGRQGPFLDEQYF,TGTGCCAGCGGTAGACAGGGACCCTTCTTAGACGAGCAGTACTTC
TRBJ2-1,.,TRBV30,.,CAWSAGAHTYNEQFF,TGTGCCTGGAGTGCGGGAGCGCATACCTACAATGAGCAGTTCTTC
TRBJ2-7,once,TRBV18,.,CASSPQGGYEQYF,TGTGCCAGCTCACCCCAAGGCGGTTACGAGCAGTACTTC
TRBJ1-2,.,TRBV4-1,TRBD1,CASSVNPGQDRHYGYTF,TGCGCCAGCAGCGTTAACCCGGGACAGGATCGTCACTATGGCTACACCTTC
TRBJ1-2,.,TRBV30,.,CAWSRNYGYTF,TGTGCCTGGAGTCGAAACTATGGCTACACCTTC
TRBJ1-2,.,TRBV7-2,TRBD1,CASSSRDRGPGYTF,TGTGCCAGCAGCTCCCGGGACAGGGGGCCTGGCTACACCTTC
TRBJ2-1,once,TRBV27,TRBD2,CASSLSGLAGNEQFF,TGTGCCAGCAGTTTAAGCGGACTAGCGGGCAATGAGCAGTTCTTC
TRBJ2-7,.,TRBV2,.,CASTDWSEQYF,TGTGCCAGCACCGACTGGAGCGAGCAGTACTTC
TRBJ1-2,.,TRBV6-1,.,CASSDVGTPANYGYTF,TGTGCCAGCAGTGACGTAGGGACACCCGCTAACTATGGCTACACCTTC
TRBJ1-6,.,TRBV10-3,TRBD1,CAIRQDRDGSPLHF,TGTGCCATCAGACAGGACAGGGATGGTTCACCCCTCCACTTT
TRBJ1-5,.,TRBV6-1,TRBD1,CASSEPGQGLSNNQPQHF,TGTGCCAGCAGTGAACCGGGACAGGGCTTGAGTAACAATCAGCCCCAGCATTTT
TRBJ2-7,.,TRBV15,.,CATSRDNLAGGGPYEQYF,TGTGCCACCAGCAGAGATAATCTCGCCGGTGGAGGCCCCTACGAGCAGTACTTC
TRBJ2-2,.,TRBV21-1,.,CASTPRGRTNTGELFF,TGTGCCAGCACTCCACGGGGCAGGACGAACACCGGGGAGCTGTTTTTT
TRBJ2-7,.,TRBV10-1,.,CASSESGRGQYF,TGCGCCAGCAGTGAGAGTGGCAGGGGGCAGTACTTC
TRBJ1-2,.,TRBV7-9,.,CASSLEAGWGGYTF,TGTGCCAGCAGCTTAGAAGCAGGTTGGGGCGGCTACACCTTC
TRBJ2-2,.,TRBV10-2,TRBD2,CASTLAGAHTGELFF,TGCGCCAGCACTCTAGCGGGGGCCCACACCGGGGAGCTGTTTTTT
TRBJ1-2,.,TRBV27,.,CASSLLGGTYGYTF,TGTGCCAGCAGTCTACTTGGAGGGACCTATGGCTACACCTTC
TRBJ2-6,.,TRBV12-5,TRBD1,CASGAGTGFSGANVLTF,TGTGCTAGTGGTGCCGGGACAGGGTTCTCTGGGGCCAACGTCCTGACTTTC
TRBJ2-7,.,TRBV11-1,.,CASSQTGSSSYEQYF,TGTGCCAGCAGCCAGACCGGGTCTTCATCCTACGAGCAGTACTTC
TRBJ2-1,.,TRBV11-2,.,CASSLDLVLRNEQFF,TGTGCCAGCAGCTTAGATCTTGTGCTGAGGAATGAGCAGTTCTTC
TRBJ2-7,.,TRBV28,.,CASSPLWAALISVF,TGTGCCAGCAGTCCCCTGTGGGCGGCGTTAATCTCGGTTTTC
TRBJ1-4,few,TRBV7-9,.,CASSLGQGGEKLFF,TGTGCCAGCAGCTTAGGGCAGGGAGGGGAAAAACTGTTTTTT
TRBJ2-7,.,TRBV2,.,CASSTLYEQYF,TGTGCCAGCAGCACACTTTACGAGCAGTACTTC